This record covers a single T cell receptor beta chain. Antigen: not known. It was with 60 Vbeta and 13 Jbeta primers that the PCR ran. This table comes from immunoSEQ multiplex PCR, and its TCRdb copy is limited to in-frame clones, with some not included. The sample yields about 160,000 clones, 85% seen once. The sample belongs to a study of cytomegalovirus exposure and HLA in healthy donors. Overall study results and limits: An apparent linkage of common viral pathogens to several of the most significant clusters emerged in a later analysis.

CDR3 length: 14 amino acids. CDR1 is SGHTA and CDR2 is FQGTGA in the germline V gene. Trimming pared 3 bases from V and 3 bases from J, leaving 11 bases between. The V call is TRBV7-3, the J call TRBJ1-1; D not resolved. The specimen sequenced was PBMCs. The source of this sequence is a boy aged 2 to 9 in good health and CMV-seronegative. CDR3 nucleotide sequence: TGTGCCAGCAGCTTGGGCGGGAGAGACACTGAAGCTTTCTTT. Its protein product is CASSLGGRDTEAFF.